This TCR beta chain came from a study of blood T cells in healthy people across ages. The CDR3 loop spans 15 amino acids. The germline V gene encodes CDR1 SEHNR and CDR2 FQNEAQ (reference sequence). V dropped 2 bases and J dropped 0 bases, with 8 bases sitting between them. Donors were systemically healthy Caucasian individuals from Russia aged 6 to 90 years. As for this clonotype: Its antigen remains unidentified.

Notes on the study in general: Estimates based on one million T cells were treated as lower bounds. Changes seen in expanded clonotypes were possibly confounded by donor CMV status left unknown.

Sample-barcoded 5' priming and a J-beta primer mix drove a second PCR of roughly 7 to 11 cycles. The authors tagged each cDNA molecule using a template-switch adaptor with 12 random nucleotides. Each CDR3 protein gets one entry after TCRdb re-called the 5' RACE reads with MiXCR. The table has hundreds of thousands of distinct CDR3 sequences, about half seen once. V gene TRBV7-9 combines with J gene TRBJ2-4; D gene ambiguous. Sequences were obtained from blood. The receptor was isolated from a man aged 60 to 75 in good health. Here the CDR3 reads CASSLWTTAKNIQYF. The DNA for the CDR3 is TGTGCCAGCAGCTTATGGACGACAGCCAAAAACATTCAGTACTTC.